Listed here are 29 T cell receptor beta chains from one sample, sequenced in a study of T cell responses to AZD1222 COVID-19 vaccine. Sequenced by immunoSEQ multiplex PCR; TCRdb stores in-frame clones only, minus some. The table has 150,000 to 200,000 clones, about 92% seen once. This specimen was peripheral blood, taken on day 0 of AZD1222 vaccination. These receptors were taken from an adult in good health.

The chain uses TRBV6-5 and TRBJ1-5; D remains ambiguous. CDR1 and CDR2 from the germline V gene are MNHEY and SVGAGI. The ends were cut back, 6 bases at V and 3 bases at J, with 9 bases in the middle. The CDR3 runs 13 residues. DNA for the CDR3: TGTGCCAGCAGACCCCGGGCCAATCAGCCCCAGCATTTT. It translates to CASRPRANQPQHF.

The chain carries TRBV9 and TRBJ2-1, with D unresolved. Trimming left V 4 bases short and J 0 bases short, with 8 bases between. The CDR3 totals 14 residues. Germline loops: CDR1 SGDLS, CDR2 YYNGEE. Here the CDR3 DNA reads TGTGCCAGCAGCTTTAGTAGCTCCTACAATGAGCAGTTCTTC. It translates to CASSFSSSYNEQFF. Drawing the rest from reference TRBV9 and TRBJ2-1, the complete variable domain is DSGVTQTPKHLITATGQRVTLRCSPRSGDLSVYWYQQSLDQGLQFLIQYYNGEERAKGNILERFSAQQFPDLHSELNLSSLELGDSALYFCASSFSSSYNEQFFGPGTRLTVL.

The genes are TRBV3-1 (or the pseudogene TRBV3-2) and TRBJ2-5; TRBD1 aligns across 7 bases. With 4 bases clipped from V and 2 bases from J, the junction kept 16 bases outside the gene matches. The CDR3 is made up of 18 amino acids. Germline V CDR1 and CDR2: LGHDT, YNNKEL (reference sequence). The CDR3 DNA is TGTGCCAGCAGCCCCAGACAGGGTAGTGAAAGGGATCAAGAGACCCAGTACTTC. It yields the protein CASSPRQGSERDQETQYF.

The chain carries TRBV7-6 and TRBJ2-7; D is perhaps TRBD1 or TRBD2 (5 bases each). This CDR3 has 15 amino acids. Per the germline V gene, CDR1 is SGHVS and CDR2 is FNYEAQ. The V and J ends lost 6 bases and 0 bases respectively, with 15 bases between them. This chain's CDR3 is CASRELGVPSYEQYF. The CDR3, as DNA: TGTGCCAGCAGGGAACTGGGGGTCCCCTCCTACGAGCAGTACTTC. Full variable domain (missing parts from reference TRBV7-6 and TRBJ2-7): GAGVSQSPRYKVTKRGQDVALRCDPISGHVSLYWYRQALGQGPEFLTYFNYEAQQDKSGLPNDRFSAERPEGSISTLTIQRTEQRDSAMYRCASRELGVPSYEQYFGPGTRLTVT.

The rearrangement links TRBV2 to TRBJ1-4, with 7 bases identical to TRBD1. Losses at the gene ends were 3 bases for V and 4 bases for J; bases not matched to a gene: 5. Germline CDR1 is SNHLY and CDR2 is FYNNEI. CDR3 size: 15 residues. The CDR3 bases are TGTGCCAGCAGTGAGTCGACAGGGCGTAATGAAAAACTGTTTTTT. Amino acids: CASSESTGRNEKLFF.

The chain combines TRBV27 with TRBJ1-6, with D unclear. Germline-derived CDR1 and CDR2 are MNHEY and SMNVEV (reference sequence). The CDR3 has 14 residues. Trimming pared 3 bases from V and 10 bases from J, leaving 13 bases between. CDR3 in DNA: TGTGCCAGCAGTTTTTCCAGAGCCTTATCACCCCTCCACTTT. Amino acids: CASSFSRALSPLHF.

This chain links TRBV7-9 with TRBJ2-5, with 7 nucleotides matching TRBD1. Per the germline V gene, CDR1 is SEHNR and CDR2 is FQNEAQ (reference sequence). Germline trimming cut 5 bases from V and 4 bases from J; bases unmatched to any gene: 10. CDR3 size: 15 residues. Here the CDR3 reads CASSPRQGIGETQYF. DNA of the CDR3: TGTGCCAGCAGCCCGAGACAGGGAATTGGAGAGACCCAGTACTTC.

This chain uses TRBV27 with TRBJ2-7; no clear D. This CDR3 has 14 amino acids. Trimming removed 0 bases from V and 2 bases from J, with 8 bases in between. Germline V gene sequence: CDR1 MNHEY, CDR2 SMNVEV (reference sequence). CDR3 sequence reads: CASSLSLTTYEQYF. In nucleotides, the CDR3 is TGTGCCAGCAGTTTATCGCTGACAACCTACGAGCAGTACTTC.

V gene TRBV5-4 combines with J gene TRBJ2-5, with TRBD1 identical over 7 bases. Trimming took 1 base from V and 5 from J; bases not matched to a gene: 5. The germline V gene has CDR1 SGHNT and CDR2 YYREEE (reference sequence). This CDR3 is built from 14 residues. CDR3 coding DNA: TGTGCCAGCAGCTTGCAAGGGGGCGCGGAGACCCAGTACTTC. This codes for CASSLQGGAETQYF.

The chain combines TRBV9 with TRBJ2-7; weak D call: TRBD2 (6 bases). V was pared by 4 bases and J by 5 bases, with 16 bases between. The CDR3 has 14 amino acids. Germline assignment: CDR1 SGDLS and CDR2 YYNGEE. The CDR3 coding sequence is TGTGCCAGCAGCTCTACTGGAGGGGACCACGAGCAGTACTTC. Translating it yields CASSSTGGDHEQYF.

The gene calls are TRBV28 and TRBJ1-2; D unresolved. CDR3 length: 14 amino acids. V was clipped by 3 bases and J by 4 bases, with 12 bases between them. From germline, CDR1 is MDHEN and CDR2 SYDVKM. CDR3 nucleotide sequence: TGTGCCAGCAGTTTTAGCCAGGTTATCTATGGCTACACCTTC. Translating gives CASSFSQVIYGYTF.

This clone has more than one count but fewer than ten. This rearrangement joins TRBV18 to TRBJ2-7; D is undetermined. CDR1 and CDR2 from the germline V gene are KGHSH and LQKENI. The CDR3 contains 14 residues. The ends were cut back, 2 bases at V and 2 bases at J, with 10 bases in the middle. CDR3 protein: CASSPSNSAYEQYF. The CDR3 nucleotides read TGTGCCAGCTCACCATCGAACAGCGCCTACGAGCAGTACTTC.

The V and J genes are TRBV28 and TRBJ1-1, with 11 bases identical to TRBD1. The V and J ends lost 6 bases and 1 base, in that order; junction bases with no gene match: 7. The CDR3 spans 16 residues. CDR1 is MDHEN, CDR2 SYDVKM, per germline. CDR3 coding DNA: TGTGCCAGCAGGAGACGGACAGGGGGCTGGAACACTGAAGCTTTCTTT. Translation gives CASRRRTGGWNTEAFF.

This clone was counted a single time. The rearrangement links TRBV29-1 to TRBJ1-5; D is possibly TRBD1 (6 bases). Germline V gives CDR1 SQVTM, CDR2 ANQGSEA. The CDR3 totals 12 residues. V was clipped by 6 bases and J by 0 bases, with 6 bases between them. CDR3 residues: CSVGHSNQPQHF. As DNA, the CDR3 is TGCAGCGTGGGACATAGCAATCAGCCCCAGCATTTT.

The chain carries TRBV12-5 and TRBJ1-5; 7 positions match TRBD1. This CDR3 contains 14 residues. V gave up 3 bases and J gave up 7 bases; unmatched junction bases: 6. Germline V gene data show CDR1 as LGHNT and CDR2 as FRNRAP. CDR3 residues: CASGLQGRGQPQHF. The CDR3 bases are TGTGCTAGTGGTTTACAGGGGAGAGGACAGCCCCAGCATTTT.

The chain links TRBV5-4 to TRBJ2-3; 11 nucleotides line up with TRBD2. Germline V gene lookup returns CDR1 SGHNT and CDR2 YYREEE (reference sequence). J was trimmed by 3 bases and V by 4 bases; bases with no gene match: 7. The CDR3 is 16 residues long. The CDR3 nucleotides are TGTGCCAGCAGCCCTGATAGCGGGGGGGCGACAGATACGCAGTATTTT. It codes for CASSPDSGGATDTQYF.

In the case of this clone: The sample has other DNA sequences that encode this CDR3 too. The rearrangement uses TRBV2 and TRBJ2-5; D unresolved. Germline V CDR1 and CDR2: SNHLY, FYNNEI. Trimming left V 6 bases short and J 2 bases short, with 4 bases between. The length of the CDR3 is 11 residues. The CDR3 bases are TGTGCCAGCAGCTATCAAGAGACCCAGTACTTC. Translating it yields CASSYQETQYF.

This rearrangement joins TRBV18 to TRBJ1-2, with a possible D match to TRBD1 (5 bases). The CDR3 totals 14 residues. V was shortened by 3 bases and J by 8 bases, with 16 bases between the two germline ends. Looked up from germline, CDR1 is KGHSH and CDR2 is LQKENI. This CDR3 is CASSPNGALEGYTF. CDR3 bases: TGTGCCAGCTCACCGAATGGGGCGCTGGAGGGCTACACCTTC.

The genes are TRBV4-1 and TRBJ1-5, with a possible D match to TRBD1 (5 bases). Per the germline V gene, CDR1 is MGHRA and CDR2 is YSYEKL. The CDR3 spans 19 residues. Between the trimmed V and J ends, which lost 4 bases and 2 bases, there was a span of 24 bases. CDR3 nucleotide sequence: TGCGCCAGCAGCCCTAGATGGGCAGGGATGGAAGATGGCAATCAGCCCCAGCATTTT. It yields the protein CASSPRWAGMEDGNQPQHF.

The chain combines TRBV3-1 (or the pseudogene TRBV3-2) with TRBJ2-3; 8 bases map to TRBD2. The V and J ends lost 0 bases and 3 bases, in that order; junction bases with no gene match: 2. The CDR3 sequence is 15 residues long. In germline, CDR1 is LGHDT, CDR2 YNNKEL (reference sequence). This CDR3 reads CASSQDPSGTDTQYF. The CDR3 DNA is TGTGCCAGCAGCCAAGACCCTAGCGGGACAGATACGCAGTATTTT.

J is TRBJ1-1 and V is TRBV29-1; TRBD1 is a possible D gene (5 bases). Germline values: CDR1 SQVTM, CDR2 ANQGSEA. The ends were cut back, 2 bases at V and 10 bases at J, with 20 bases in the middle. This CDR3 contains 14 residues. The CDR3 bases are TGCAGCGTTGAATTCGAAGAGGCAGGCGGGGGAGCTTTCTTT. Its translation is CSVEFEEAGGGAFF.

V usage is TRBV10-3 and J usage is TRBJ1-1; a possible D gene is TRBD1 (6 bases). This CDR3 spans 13 amino acids. CDR1 and CDR2 from the germline V gene are ENHRY and SYGVKD. V was shortened by 9 bases and J by 11 bases, with 22 bases between the two germline ends. CDR3 coding DNA: TGTGCCATTCTTGACCCAGGGGCCTCCGAGGCTTTCTTT. Translating it yields CAILDPGASEAFF.

The chain combines TRBV5-1 with TRBJ1-2; D might be TRBD1 (6 bases). Per the germline V gene, CDR1 is SGHRS and CDR2 is YFSETQ. The CDR3 is 15 residues long. V dropped 4 bases and J dropped 5 bases, with 18 bases sitting between them. CDR3 DNA: TGCGCCAGCAGCCAAGGACAGTCCGAGACTTATGGCTACACCTTC. Protein product: CASSQGQSETYGYTF.

Regarding this clone: The sample carries other DNA sequences with the same CDR3. This sequence joins TRBV7-9 and TRBJ1-5; D gene ambiguous. There are 12 residues in the CDR3. The germline V gene has CDR1 SEHNR and CDR2 FQNEAQ (reference sequence). The V gene lost 1 base and the J gene lost 6 bases, with 4 bases spanning the gap. This chain's CDR3 is CASSLGSQPQHF. The CDR3 DNA reads as TGTGCCAGCAGCTTAGGCTCTCAGCCCCAGCATTTT.

The chain uses TRBV3-1 (or the pseudogene TRBV3-2) and TRBJ2-7; the D gene is possibly TRBD1 (7 bases). The CDR3 totals 18 residues. CDR1 is LGHDT, CDR2 YNNKEL, per germline (reference sequence). V was cut by 1 base and J by 0 bases, with 19 bases left in between. The CDR3 sequence is CASSQGRGLALSSYEQYF. CDR3 in DNA: TGTGCCAGCAGCCAAGGAAGGGGGCTAGCGTTGAGCTCCTACGAGCAGTACTTC.

The rearrangement uses TRBV30 and TRBJ2-1; no clear D gene. This CDR3 region has 15 residues. Trimming took off 3 bases at V and 0 bases at J, with 12 bases between the two ends. CDR1 is GTSNPN, CDR2 SVGIG, per germline (reference sequence). The CDR3 loop is CAWRGMWSSYNEQFF. For the CDR3, the DNA is TGTGCCTGGAGGGGAATGTGGAGCTCCTACAATGAGCAGTTCTTC.

The rearrangement links TRBV19 to TRBJ2-6; D unclear. V dropped 1 base and J dropped 3 bases, with 7 bases sitting between them. The CDR3 is made up of 15 amino acids. Germline lookup yields CDR1 LNHDA and CDR2 SQIVND (reference sequence). The CDR3 protein is CASSIVAGGANVLTF. The CDR3 DNA is TGTGCCAGTAGTATAGTAGCTGGTGGGGCCAACGTCCTGACTTTC.

The chain links TRBV19 to TRBJ1-5, with TRBD1 matching over 7 bases. CDR1 and CDR2 (germline): LNHDA, SQIVND (reference sequence). J was trimmed by 2 bases and V by 4 bases; bases with no gene match: 11. The CDR3 runs 17 residues. Written as DNA, the CDR3 is TGTGCCAGTAGTACACGGACAGGCTTGAGGGGCAATCAGCCCCAGCATTTT. It codes for CASSTRTGLRGNQPQHF.

This clone showed up just once. This sequence joins TRBV27 and TRBJ1-1; no reliable D call. CDR1 is MNHEY, CDR2 SMNVEV, per germline (reference sequence). Between the trimmed V and J ends, which lost 4 bases and 6 bases, there was a span of 6 bases. This CDR3 contains 11 residues. The CDR3 loop is CASSSPPEAFF. In DNA, the CDR3 is TGTGCCAGCAGTTCTCCACCTGAAGCTTTCTTT.